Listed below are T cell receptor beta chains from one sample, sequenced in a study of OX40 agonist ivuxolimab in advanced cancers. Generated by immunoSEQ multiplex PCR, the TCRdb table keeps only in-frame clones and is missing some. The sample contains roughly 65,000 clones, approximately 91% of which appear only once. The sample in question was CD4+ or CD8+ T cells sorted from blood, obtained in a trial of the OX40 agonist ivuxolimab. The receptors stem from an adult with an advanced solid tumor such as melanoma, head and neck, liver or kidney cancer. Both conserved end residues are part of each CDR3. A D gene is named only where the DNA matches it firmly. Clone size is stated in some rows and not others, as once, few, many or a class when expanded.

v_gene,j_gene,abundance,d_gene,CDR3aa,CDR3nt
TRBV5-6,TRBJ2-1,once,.,CASSLGPLGSNEQFF,TGTGCCAGCAGCTTGGGGCCCCTAGGGTCCAATGAGCAGTTCTTC
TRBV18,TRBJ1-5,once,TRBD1,CASSPGTGGVQPQHF,TGTGCCAGCTCACCGGGGACAGGGGGTGTTCAGCCCCAGCATTTT
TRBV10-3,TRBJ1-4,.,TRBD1,CAISDKGQGNEKLFF,TGTGCCATCAGTGATAAGGGACAGGGGAATGAAAAACTGTTTTTT
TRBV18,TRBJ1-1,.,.,CASSPEAAEAFF,TGTGCCAGCTCACCAGAGGCAGCTGAAGCTTTCTTT
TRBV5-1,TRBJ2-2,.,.,CASRNTGELFF,TGCGCCAGCAGGAACACCGGGGAGCTGTTTTTT
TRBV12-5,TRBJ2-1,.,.,CASGFEDEQFF,TGTGCTAGTGGTTTTGAAGATGAGCAGTTCTTC
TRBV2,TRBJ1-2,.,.,CASSEARMAGDGYTF,TGTGCCAGCAGTGAAGCACGGATGGCAGGGGATGGCTACACCTTC
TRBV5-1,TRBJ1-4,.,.,CASSLDGLGEKLFF,TGCGCCAGCAGCTTGGATGGGCTTGGGGAAAAACTGTTTTTT
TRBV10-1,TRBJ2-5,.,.,CASSESTGIQETQYF,TGCGCCAGCAGTGAGTCGACCGGGATCCAAGAGACCCAGTACTTC
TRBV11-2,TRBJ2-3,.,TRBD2,CASSRTSGRVGGTQYF,TGTGCCAGCAGCCGGACTAGCGGGAGGGTTGGGGGAACGCAGTATTTT
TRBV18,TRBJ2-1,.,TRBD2,CASSHGTSGNEQFF,TGTGCCAGCTCACACGGTACTAGCGGGAATGAGCAGTTCTTC
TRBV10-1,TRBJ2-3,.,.,CASSALLGTQYF,TGCGCCAGCAGTGCCCTCCTGGGTACGCAGTATTTT
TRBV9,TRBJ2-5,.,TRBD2,CASSLPGTSGISGQETQYF,TGTGCCAGCAGCCTTCCCGGGACTAGCGGGATTAGTGGGCAAGAGACCCAGTACTTC
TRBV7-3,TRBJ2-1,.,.,CASSQNQLATDEQFF,TGTGCCAGCAGCCAAAACCAGCTAGCGACCGATGAGCAGTTCTTC
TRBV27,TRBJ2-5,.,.,CASKTADQETQYF,TGTGCCAGCAAGACAGCAGACCAAGAGACCCAGTACTTC
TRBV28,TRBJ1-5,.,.,CALGGNNQPQHF,TGTGCCCTCGGGGGCAACAATCAGCCCCAGCATTTT
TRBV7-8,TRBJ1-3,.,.,CASSFQGPIGNTIYF,TGTGCCAGCAGCTTTCAGGGCCCGATTGGAAACACCATATATTTT
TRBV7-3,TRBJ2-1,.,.,CASSPGGGFSYNEQFF,TGTGCCAGCAGCCCGGGGGGCGGGTTTTCCTACAATGAGCAGTTCTTC
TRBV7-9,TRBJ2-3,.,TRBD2,CASSQGLAGSTDTQYF,TGTGCCAGCAGCCAGGGACTAGCGGGAAGCACAGATACGCAGTATTTT
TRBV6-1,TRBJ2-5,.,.,CASSEEPSQETQYF,TGTGCCAGCAGTGAAGAGCCCAGCCAAGAGACCCAGTACTTC
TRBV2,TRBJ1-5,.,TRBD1,CASSTDRVGQPQHF,TGTGCCAGCAGTACGGACAGGGTGGGGCAGCCCCAGCATTTT
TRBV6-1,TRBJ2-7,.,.,CASTSGPSYEQYF,TGTGCCAGCACCTCGGGACCCTCCTACGAGCAGTACTTC
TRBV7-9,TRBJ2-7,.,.,CASSFWNREADEQYF,TGTGCCAGCAGCTTCTGGAACAGGGAGGCGGACGAGCAGTACTTC
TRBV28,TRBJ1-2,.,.,CASSFPGPPGYTF,TGTGCCAGCAGTTTTCCGGGGCCCCCTGGCTACACCTTC
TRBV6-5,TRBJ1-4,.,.,CASSPLLNEKLFF,TGTGCCAGCAGCCCACTACTTAATGAAAAACTGTTTTTT
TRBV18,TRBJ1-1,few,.,CASSSSMNTEAFF,TGTGCCAGCTCATCCTCAATGAACACTGAAGCTTTCTTT
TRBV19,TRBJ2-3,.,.,CASSSLSQGGTDTQYF,TGTGCCAGTAGTTCACTTTCACAGGGAGGCACAGATACGCAGTATTTT
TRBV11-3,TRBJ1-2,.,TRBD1,CASTLSTGETKNYGYTF,TGTGCCAGCACCTTGAGTACAGGGGAAACCAAGAACTATGGCTACACCTTC
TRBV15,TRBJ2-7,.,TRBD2,CATSLPGGAYEQYF,TGTGCCACCAGCCTGCCGGGAGGGGCCTACGAGCAGTACTTC
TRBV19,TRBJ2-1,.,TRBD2,CASSIGSSGSLNNEQFF,TGTGCCAGTAGTATTGGGTCTAGCGGGTCCCTCAACAATGAGCAGTTCTTC
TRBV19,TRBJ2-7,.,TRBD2,CASSLSGTSASEQYF,TGTGCCAGTAGCCTTAGCGGGACTTCAGCCTCCGAGCAGTACTTC
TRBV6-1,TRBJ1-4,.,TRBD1,CASSDRGTATNEKLFF,TGTGCCAGCAGTGACAGGGGGACGGCAACTAATGAAAAACTGTTTTTT
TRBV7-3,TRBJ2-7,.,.,CASSLSQGYEQYF,TGTGCCAGCAGCTTGTCCCAGGGGTACGAGCAGTACTTC
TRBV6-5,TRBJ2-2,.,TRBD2,CASSKREAHRELFF,TGTGCCAGCAGTAAGCGGGAGGCCCACCGGGAGCTGTTTTTT
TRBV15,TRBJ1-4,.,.,CATSREPSRAFDEKLFF,TGTGCCACCAGCAGAGAGCCAAGTCGAGCGTTCGACGAAAAACTGTTTTTT
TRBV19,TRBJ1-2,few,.,CASTRGGNYGYTF,TGTGCCAGTACAAGAGGGGGGAACTATGGCTACACCTTC
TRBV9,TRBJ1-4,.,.,CASSVAGGGNNEKLFF,TGTGCCAGCAGCGTAGCTGGGGGGGGCAATAATGAAAAACTGTTTTTT
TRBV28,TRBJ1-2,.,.,CASSPPAGTFTGNYGYTF,TGTGCCAGCAGTCCCCCAGCTGGGACCTTCACAGGGAACTATGGCTACACCTTC
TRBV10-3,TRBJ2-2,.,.,CAISTDDRHTGELFF,TGTGCCATCAGTACAGACGACAGGCACACCGGGGAGCTGTTTTTT
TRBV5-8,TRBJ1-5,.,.,CASSRGRDSNQPQHF,TGTGCCAGCAGCCGCGGCAGAGATAGCAATCAGCCCCAGCATTTT
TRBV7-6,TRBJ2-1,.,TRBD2,CASSLGQGLAGENEQFF,TGTGCCAGCAGCTTAGGGCAGGGACTAGCGGGAGAGAATGAGCAGTTCTTC
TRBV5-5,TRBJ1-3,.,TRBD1,CASSLFPGQTSGNTIYF,TGTGCCAGCAGCTTGTTCCCGGGACAGACTTCTGGAAACACCATATATTTT
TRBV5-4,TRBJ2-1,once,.,CASSFPSQGLYNEQFF,TGTGCCAGCAGCTTCCCATCTCAGGGGCTCTACAATGAGCAGTTCTTC
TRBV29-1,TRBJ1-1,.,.,CSVRTGNTEAFF,TGCAGCGTTCGGACTGGGAACACTGAAGCTTTCTTT
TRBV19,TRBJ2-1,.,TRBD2,CASTLYSGSDNEQFF,TGTGCCAGTACCTTATATAGCGGGAGTGACAATGAGCAGTTCTTC
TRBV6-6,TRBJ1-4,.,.,CASSYSNSNEKLFF,TGTGCCAGCAGTTACTCGAATAGTAATGAAAAACTGTTTTTT
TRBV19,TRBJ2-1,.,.,CASSTAEARPYNEQFF,TGTGCCAGTAGTACGGCGGAGGCCCGACCCTACAATGAGCAGTTCTTC
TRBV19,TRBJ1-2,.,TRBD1,CASSDQGQGETGYTF,TGTGCCAGTAGTGACCAGGGACAGGGGGAAACTGGCTACACCTTC
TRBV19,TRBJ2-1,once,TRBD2,CASSSIRTSGSEEQFF,TGTGCCAGTAGTTCCATACGGACTAGCGGGAGTGAAGAGCAGTTCTTC
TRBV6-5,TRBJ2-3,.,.,CASSLRVDLTQYF,TGTGCCAGCAGTTTGAGGGTTGATCTGACGCAGTATTTT
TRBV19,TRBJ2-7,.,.,CASSVSGVATTYEQYF,TGTGCCAGTAGTGTGTCGGGGGTAGCAACTACTTACGAGCAGTACTTC
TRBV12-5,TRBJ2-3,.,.,CASVSQTSTDTQYF,TGTGCTAGTGTCTCACAGACTAGCACAGATACGCAGTATTTT
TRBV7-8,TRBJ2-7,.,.,CASSLARAGVEQYF,TGTGCCAGCAGCTTAGCGAGGGCAGGAGTCGAGCAGTACTTC
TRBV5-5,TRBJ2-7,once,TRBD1,CASSPGGGVYEQYF,TGTGCCAGCAGCCCAGGGGGTGGAGTATACGAGCAGTACTTC
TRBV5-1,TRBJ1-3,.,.,CASSLAGGSSGNTIYF,TGCGCCAGCAGCTTGGCCGGGGGAAGCTCAGGAAACACCATATATTTT
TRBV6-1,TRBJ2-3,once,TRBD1,CASSANRGADTQYF,TGTGCCAGCAGTGCTAACAGGGGCGCAGATACGCAGTATTTT
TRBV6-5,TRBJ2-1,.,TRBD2,CASSFGTSPSVDEQFF,TGTGCCAGCAGTTTTGGGACTAGTCCAAGTGTCGATGAGCAGTTCTTC
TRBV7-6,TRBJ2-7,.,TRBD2,CASSLDIAGGPYEQYF,TGTGCCAGCAGCTTAGATATAGCGGGAGGGCCCTACGAGCAGTACTTC
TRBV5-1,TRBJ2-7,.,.,CASPPARPVWEYF,TGCGCCAGCCCCCCGGCCAGGCCCGTCTGGGAGTACTTC
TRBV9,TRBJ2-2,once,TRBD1,CASSVAGTVNTGELFF,TGTGCCAGCAGCGTGGCCGGGACAGTAAACACCGGGGAGCTGTTTTTT